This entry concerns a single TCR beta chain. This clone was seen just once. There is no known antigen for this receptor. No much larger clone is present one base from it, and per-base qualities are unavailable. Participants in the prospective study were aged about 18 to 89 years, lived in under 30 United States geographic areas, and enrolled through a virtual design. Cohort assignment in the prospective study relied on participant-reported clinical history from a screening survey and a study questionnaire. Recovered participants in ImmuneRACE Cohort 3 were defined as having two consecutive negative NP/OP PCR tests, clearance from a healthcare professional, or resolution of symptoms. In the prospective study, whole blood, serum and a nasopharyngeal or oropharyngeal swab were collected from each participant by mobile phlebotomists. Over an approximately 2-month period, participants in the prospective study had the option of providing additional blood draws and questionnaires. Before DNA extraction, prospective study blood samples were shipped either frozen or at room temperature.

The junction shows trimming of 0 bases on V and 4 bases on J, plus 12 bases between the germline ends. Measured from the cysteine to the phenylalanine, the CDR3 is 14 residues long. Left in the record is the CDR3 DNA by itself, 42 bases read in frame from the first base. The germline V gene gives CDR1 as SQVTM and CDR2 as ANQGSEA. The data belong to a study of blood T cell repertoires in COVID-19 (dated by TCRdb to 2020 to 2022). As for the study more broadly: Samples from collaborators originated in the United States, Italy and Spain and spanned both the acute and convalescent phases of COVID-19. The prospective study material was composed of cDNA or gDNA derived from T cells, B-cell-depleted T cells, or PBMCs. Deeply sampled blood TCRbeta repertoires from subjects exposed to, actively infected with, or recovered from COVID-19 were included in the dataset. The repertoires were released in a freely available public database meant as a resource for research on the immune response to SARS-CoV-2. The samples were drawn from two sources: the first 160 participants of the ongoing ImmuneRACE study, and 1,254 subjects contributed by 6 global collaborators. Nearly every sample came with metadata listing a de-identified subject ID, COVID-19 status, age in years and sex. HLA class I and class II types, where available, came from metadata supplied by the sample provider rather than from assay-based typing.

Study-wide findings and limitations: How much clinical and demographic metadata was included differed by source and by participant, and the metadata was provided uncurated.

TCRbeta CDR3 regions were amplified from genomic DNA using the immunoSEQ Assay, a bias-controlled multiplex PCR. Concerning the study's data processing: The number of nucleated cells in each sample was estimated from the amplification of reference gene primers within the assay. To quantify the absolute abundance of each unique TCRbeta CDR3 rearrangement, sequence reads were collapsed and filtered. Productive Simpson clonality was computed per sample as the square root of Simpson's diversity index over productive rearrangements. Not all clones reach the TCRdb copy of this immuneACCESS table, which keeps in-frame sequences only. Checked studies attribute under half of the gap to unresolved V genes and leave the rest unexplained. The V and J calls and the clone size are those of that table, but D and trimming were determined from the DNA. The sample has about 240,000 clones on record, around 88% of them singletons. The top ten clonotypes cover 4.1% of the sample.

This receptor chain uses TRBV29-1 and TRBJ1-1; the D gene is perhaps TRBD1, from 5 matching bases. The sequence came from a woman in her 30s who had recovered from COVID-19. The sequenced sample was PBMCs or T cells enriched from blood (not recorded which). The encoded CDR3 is CSVEDGLGGTEAFF. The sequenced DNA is TGCAGCGTTGAAGATGGGTTGGGGGGCACTGAAGCTTTCTTT.